The 26 T cell receptor beta chains listed next were all sequenced from one sample in a study of response to subunit inactivated influenza vaccine. TCRdb re-called the RT-PCR reads through MiXCR, storing one row per CDR3 protein. Seen here are about 800,000 distinct CDR3 sequences, around 21% observed once, and the top ten hold 10% to 13%. Sequenced here: PBMCs from blood, sampled roughly 5 days after vaccination. The receptors originated from a man between 50 and 59 years old who received an inactivated influenza vaccine.

This CDR3 reads CASSRASGRALVRFF. Written as DNA, the CDR3 is TGTGCCAGCAGTCGCGCTAGCGGGAGGGCCCTCGTTCGGTTCTTC. The rearrangement links TRBV6-1 to TRBJ2-1, with 12 bases lining up with TRBD2. J gave up 15 bases and V 5 bases, and 14 bases lay outside the gene matches. CDR1 is MNHNS, CDR2 SASEGT, per germline. The CDR3 loop spans 15 amino acids.

This clonotype has a count of ten or more. The chain joins TRBV29-1 to TRBJ2-7, with D possibly being TRBD1 (6 bases). With 0 bases removed from V and 6 bases from J, the gap between germline ends came to 12 bases. The CDR3 is 13 residues long. Germline V gives CDR1 SQVTM, CDR2 ANQGSEA. In DNA form, the CDR3 reads TGCAGCGTTGAAGATCAGGGGACCCTCGAGCAGTACTTC. Protein sequence: CSVEDQGTLEQYF.

The chain combines TRBV12-3 or TRBV12-4 with TRBJ2-7; D unclear. The V gene lost 0 bases and the J gene lost 2 bases, with 11 bases spanning the gap. The length of the CDR3 is 15 residues. This CDR3 reads CASSLAIFRPYEQYF. The CDR3 DNA reads TGTGCCAGCAGTTTAGCAATCTTCCGACCCTACGAGCAGTACTTC.

This clonotype has only one observation. The rearrangement uses TRBV12-3 or TRBV12-4 and TRBJ1-1; D ambiguous. The V end was cut by 4 bases, the J end by 5 bases, with 17 bases between. There are 15 residues in the CDR3. CDR3 loop: CASSWDAYTETEAFF. CDR3 coding DNA: TGTGCCAGCAGTTGGGATGCATACACGGAGACTGAAGCTTTCTTT.

The CDR3 sequence is CASSWGTATGELFF. DNA for the CDR3: TGTGCCAGCAGTTGGGGTACAGCCACCGGGGAGCTGTTTTTT. The chain is built from TRBV28 and TRBJ2-2, with D unclear. Germline V lookup: CDR1 MDHEN, CDR2 SYDVKM. The germline V and J ends were trimmed by 4 bases and 4 bases, with 10 bases remaining between them. This CDR3 spans 14 amino acids.

There are a few counts of this clonotype. The chain couples TRBV5-1 to TRBJ2-1; D is possibly TRBD2 (6 bases). CDR1 is SGHRS, CDR2 YFSETQ, per germline. V lost 4 bases and J 8 bases, leaving 16 bases between the germline ends. CDR3 size: 14 residues. In DNA, the CDR3 is TGCGCCAGCAGCCGGGGGTCCCAAATCGATGAGCAGTTCTTC. This sequence encodes CASSRGSQIDEQFF.

This sequence joins TRBV23-1 and TRBJ2-1, with 10 bases matching TRBD1. TRBV23-1 is placed among ORFs of uncertain function. CDR3 length: 14 amino acids. With V trimmed by 9 bases and J by 8 bases, 10 bases remained unmatched. CDR3 nucleotides: TGCGCCAGTCCGACAGGGGGCCAATTCGATGAGCAGTTCTTC. It is translated as CASPTGGQFDEQFF.

The rearrangement links TRBV30 to TRBJ1-1; D not resolved. The V end lost 2 bases, the J end lost 5 bases, and 9 bases lay between the germline ends. Germline V gene lookup returns CDR1 GTSNPN and CDR2 SVGIG (reference sequence). CDR3 size: 12 residues. This chain's CDR3 is CAWSSLTTEAFF. The CDR3, as DNA: TGTGCCTGGAGTAGTCTTACAACTGAAGCTTTCTTT.

The rearrangement uses TRBV7-2 and TRBJ2-1; D not certain. V lost 5 bases and J lost 10, with 9 bases in between. This CDR3 region has 11 residues. Germline V lookup: CDR1 SGHTA, CDR2 FQGNSA. The CDR3 here is CASSGAREQFF. The CDR3 DNA follows: TGTGCCAGCAGCGGTGCCCGAGAGCAGTTCTTC.

A few counts support this clonotype. The chain joins TRBV6-2 or TRBV6-3 to TRBJ1-5; D is unclear. The V end lost 2 bases, the J end lost 2 bases, and 7 bases lay between the germline ends. The germline V gene encodes CDR1 MNHEY and CDR2 SVGEGT. The CDR3 sequence is 14 residues long. The CDR3 DNA reads TGTGCCAGCAGTTACGGTGGAGGCAATCAGCCCCAGCATTTT. Translation gives CASSYGGGNQPQHF.

In its sample, this clonotype was seen a few times. This sequence joins TRBV15 and TRBJ2-7; D uncertain. The CDR3 is made up of 15 amino acids. The germline V gene encodes CDR1 LNHNV and CDR2 YYDKDF (reference sequence). The V end lost 1 base, the J end lost 2 bases, and 12 bases lay between the germline ends. CDR3 DNA sequence: TGTGCCACCAGCAGAGTGGGTCGTGAAACCTACGAGCAGTACTTC. Amino acid sequence: CATSRVGRETYEQYF.

This clonotype was observed a few times. The chain is built from TRBV24-1 and TRBJ2-7; D is uncertain. V was cut by 3 bases and J by 6 bases, with 14 bases left in between. Germline lookup yields CDR1 KGHDR and CDR2 SFDVKD. The CDR3 covers 14 residues. CDR3 residues: CATSDPKTDAEQYF. The CDR3 DNA reads TGTGCCACCAGTGATCCCAAGACTGATGCCGAGCAGTACTTC.

This clonotype was found a few times. The chain couples TRBV4-3 to TRBJ2-2; 7 nucleotides align to TRBD2. With 7 bases clipped from V and 5 bases from J, the junction kept 7 bases outside the gene matches. The CDR3 has 14 amino acids. CDR1 LGHNA and CDR2 YSLEER come from the germline V gene. CDR3 coding DNA: TGCGCCAGCAACCCGGGACTACCTACCGGGGAGCTGTTTTTT. Translated: CASNPGLPTGELFF.

CDR3 residues: CASNRGQMMNTEAFF. The CDR3 coding sequence is TGTGCCAGCAACCGGGGACAGATGATGAACACTGAAGCTTTCTTT. V gene TRBV7-9 combines with J gene TRBJ1-1; 7 bases agree with TRBD1. The germline CDR1 and CDR2 sequences are SEHNR and FQNEAQ (reference sequence). The CDR3 runs to 15 residues. Trimming at V came to 7 bases and at J to 0 bases, leaving 8 bases not matched to a gene.

Only a few counts were recorded for this clonotype. The rearrangement links TRBV29-1 to TRBJ2-3, with D perhaps assigned TRBD1 or TRBD2 (5 bases each). The CDR3 contains 15 residues. V lost 6 bases to trimming and J lost 3 bases, with 19 bases between them. CDR1 and CDR2 (germline): SQVTM, ANQGSEA. CDR3 nucleotide sequence: TGCAGCGTCACGGAAGGGAGAGAGGGGACAGATACGCAGTATTTT. As protein: CSVTEGREGTDTQYF.

Points on this clonotype: Compared with germline, one end of the junction differs, possibly owing to a read error. The gene calls are TRBV7-9 and TRBJ2-5; 12 nucleotides match TRBD2. Per germline, CDR1 SEHNR and CDR2 FQNEAQ (reference sequence). This CDR3 region has 16 residues. The CDR3 DNA sequence: TGTGCCAGCAGCGTGCCGCTAGCGGGAGGGCCGGAGACCCACTACTTC. This codes for CASSVPLAGGPETHYF. The whole variable domain, filled in from reference TRBV7-9 and TRBJ2-5, reads DTGVSQNPRHKITKRGQNVTFRCDPISEHNRLYWYRQTLGQGPEFLTYFQNEAQLEKSRLLSDRFSAERPKGSFSTLEIQRTEQGDSAMYLCASSVPLAGGPETHYFGPGTRLLVL.

This sequence joins TRBV6-2 or TRBV6-3 and TRBJ2-5, with TRBD1 matching 8 bases. Germline V gene sequence: CDR1 MNHEY, CDR2 SVGEGT. After removal of 0 bases from V and 4 bases from J, the junction contained 4 bases not matched to a gene. The CDR3 contains 15 residues. DNA for the CDR3: TGTGCCAGCAGTTACTCTACCGGGACAGGAGAGACCCAGTACTTC. It is translated as CASSYSTGTGETQYF.

The count of this clonotype is one. The gene calls are TRBV12-3 or TRBV12-4 and TRBJ2-1; tentatively, D is TRBD1 or TRBD2 (5 bases each). This CDR3 has 13 residues. V lost 1 base to trimming and J lost 8 bases, with 9 bases between them. The CDR3 protein is CASSLVRGHEQFF. The CDR3 DNA reads TGTGCCAGCAGTTTAGTACGGGGCCATGAGCAGTTCTTC.

A few counts support this clonotype. This chain uses TRBV10-3 with TRBJ1-4; 7 bases line up with TRBD1. This CDR3 has 16 residues. After removal of 6 bases from V and 3 bases from J, the junction contained 10 bases not matched to a gene. The germline CDR1 and CDR2 sequences are ENHRY and SYGVKD. In DNA form, the CDR3 reads TGTGCCATCAGCCCGAGACAGGGCCCGGCTAATGAAAAACTGTTTTTT. It yields the protein CAISPRQGPANEKLFF.

This clonotype has only a few counts. The chain recombines TRBV20-1 with TRBJ2-3, with 9 positions matching TRBD2. The CDR3 runs 15 residues. V was pared by 5 bases and J by 4 bases, with 10 bases of the junction left unmatched. Germline-derived CDR1 and CDR2 are DFQATT and SNEGSKA (reference sequence). CDR3 sequence reads: CSAALAGGASDTQYF. In DNA form, the CDR3 reads TGCAGTGCTGCCTTGGCGGGGGGGGCCTCAGATACGCAGTATTTT.

A remark on this clonotype: The junction differs from germline at one of its ends, possibly a read error. J is TRBJ2-7 and V is TRBV7-9; 8 bases map to TRBD1. The CDR3 runs to 15 residues. Germline loops: CDR1 SEHNR, CDR2 FQNEAQ (reference sequence). The CDR3 DNA is TGTGCCGGCAGCTTAGTCTCAGGGGGCAGTTCCGAGCAGTACTTC. This gives the protein CAGSLVSGGSSEQYF.

This clonotype turned up a few times. This chain connects TRBV6-1 to TRBJ2-4, with D perhaps matching TRBD1 (6 bases). Germline V gene lookup returns CDR1 MNHNS and CDR2 SASEGT. The CDR3 runs 14 residues. V dropped 5 bases and J dropped 6 bases, with 14 bases sitting between them. CDR3 protein: CASSRQVDINIQYF. The DNA of the CDR3 is TGTGCCAGCAGTCGACAGGTGGACATAAACATTCAGTACTTC.

A few counts support this clonotype. The chain has TRBV5-1 and TRBJ2-1, with a weak D call TRBD1 (7 bases). Germline assignment: CDR1 SGHRS and CDR2 YFSETQ. The CDR3 is 12 amino acids. Trimming cost V 4 bases and J 10 bases, with 12 bases left between them. CDR3 region: CASSQGGREQFF. The CDR3 DNA is TGCGCCAGCAGCCAGGGGGGCAGGGAGCAGTTCTTC.

This clonotype was found a few times. The chain uses TRBV4-3 and TRBJ2-1; D remains ambiguous. V was shortened by 3 bases and J by 6 bases, with 9 bases between the two germline ends. The CDR3 has 13 amino acids. Germline V gene data show CDR1 as LGHNA and CDR2 as YSLEER. CDR3 sequence (DNA): TGCGCCAGCAGCCAGTGGCAGCGCAATGAGCAGTTCTTC. Residues: CASSQWQRNEQFF.

This sequence joins TRBV12-3 or TRBV12-4 and TRBJ2-2; D is ambiguous. Deletions cut 7 bases from V and 0 bases from J, with 6 bases between. The CDR3 totals 13 residues. In DNA, the CDR3 is TGTGCCAGCACGTATTCGAACACCGGGGAGCTGTTTTTT. The encoded protein is CASTYSNTGELFF.

Only a few counts were recorded for this clonotype. This chain uses TRBV4-3 with TRBJ2-3; TRBD2 is a possible D gene (6 bases). This CDR3 region has 16 residues. The V end lost 0 bases, the J end lost 1 base, and 11 bases lay between the germline ends. Germline loops: CDR1 LGHNA, CDR2 YSLEER. The CDR3 nucleotides read TGCGCCAGCAGCCAAGATCTGGGGGAGGGCACAGATACGCAGTATTTT. This codes for CASSQDLGEGTDTQYF.